This TCR beta chain was profiled in a study of T cells in Graves' hyperthyroidism and ophthalmopathy. Authors of the study amplified TCR beta CDR3 regions from RNA transcripts. The HTBI set primed first-round TCR CDR3 RT-PCR. TCRdb ran MiXCR on the multiplex PCR reads and lists one entry per CDR3 protein. This sample has approximately 400,000 distinct CDR3 sequences, with around an eighth found just once. The germline gives CDR1 DFQATT, CDR2 SNEGSKA (reference sequence). This CDR3 is 16 amino acids long. V lost 0 bases and J lost 6; bases outside the gene matches: 9. Specimen: blood. The chain has TRBV20-1 and TRBJ2-1, with TRBD2 matching over 9 bases. The clonotype originates from a man aged 30-40 years with Graves' hyperthyroidism that later progressed to Graves' ophthalmopathy. The CDR3 region is CSARDKAGGAFNEQFF. CDR3 DNA: TGCAGTGCTAGAGATAAAGCGGGGGGAGCCTTCAATGAGCAGTTCTTC.